This TCR beta chain was identified in a study of shared clonotypes between healthy human individuals. The table came from immunoSEQ multiplex PCR; TCRdb's copy has only in-frame clones and leaves some out. The sample includes 600,000 or so clones, 95% to 98% of them seen just once. Naive CD8 cells lacked CD45RO and underwent positive selection for CCR7, leaving out terminally differentiated effector memory CD45RA+ cells. The count of this clone is one. The sample was naive CD8+ T cells sorted from blood. The sequence derives from a young man in good health.

The CDR3 DNA follows: TGTGCCAGCAGCGTGGGGGCTACAACCTCCTACGAGCAGTACTTC. It is translated as CASSVGATTSYEQYF. J is TRBJ2-7 and V is TRBV7-9; D is perhaps TRBD1 (6 bases). V gave up 5 bases and J gave up 0 bases, with 14 bases separating them. This CDR3 region has 15 residues. The germline CDR1 and CDR2 sequences are SEHNR and FQNEAQ (reference sequence).